This entry describes one T cell receptor beta chain. The sample comes from a study of blood T cell repertoires in COVID-19. Under the authors' procedure: Cell counts per sample came from amplifying reference gene primers. Method: immunoSEQ multiplex PCR; TCRdb's copy keeps in-frame clones and lacks some. D and trimming come from the DNA, and the V and J calls and clone size come from that table. This table has roughly 150,000 clones, roughly 90% appearing once. The TCR was taken from a man aged 60 to 69 with acute or convalescent COVID-19. Sequenced sample: peripheral blood.

The DNA for the CDR3 is TGTGCCAGTAGTCCGACTAGCCCCGTTAGCACAGATACGCAGTATTTT. Protein: CASSPTSPVSTDTQYF. The chain joins TRBV19 to TRBJ2-3, with TRBD2 identical over 7 bases. The V gene end was trimmed by 5 bases and the J gene end by 0 bases; junction bases not matched to a gene: 8. The CDR3 contains 16 residues. Germline lookup yields CDR1 LNHDA and CDR2 SQIVND (reference sequence).